A selection of T cell receptor beta chains follows, all from one sample in a study of OX40 agonist ivuxolimab in advanced cancers. TCRdb keeps only in-frame clones here, not all; method: immunoSEQ multiplex PCR. This repertoire shows roughly 68,000 clones, 80% to 90% found once; its top ten account for under 2%. The material was CD4+ or CD8+ T cells sorted from blood, obtained in a trial of the OX40 agonist ivuxolimab. The receptors derive from an adult with an advanced solid tumor such as melanoma, head and neck, liver or kidney cancer. The CDR3 runs from the conserved cysteine through the conserved F or W. A D gene is named only where the DNA matches it firmly. Size is stated for part of the rows, as once, few or many counts, or as a class when the clone is expanded.

V gene: TRBV7-6
clone size: -
D gene: TRBD2
J gene: TRBJ2-1
CDR3 DNA: TGTGCCAGCAGCTTAGGAGGACTAGCGAGCTCCTACAATGAGCAGTTCTTC
CDR3 protein: CASSLGGLASSYNEQFF

V gene: TRBV19
clone size: -
D gene: -
J gene: TRBJ2-7
CDR3 DNA: TGTGCCACCGCCCAGGCGGGATTAAGCGAGCAGTACTTC
CDR3 protein: CATAQAGLSEQYF

V gene: TRBV4-1
clone size: -
D gene: -
J gene: TRBJ1-2
CDR3 DNA: TGCGCCAGCAGCCAGAACCGGGACTCCAACTATGGCTACACCTTC
CDR3 protein: CASSQNRDSNYGYTF

V gene: TRBV6-5
clone size: -
D gene: -
J gene: TRBJ1-2
CDR3 DNA: TGTGCCAGCAGTTACAGTCCTAAGTCGATATATGGCTACACCTTC
CDR3 protein: CASSYSPKSIYGYTF

V gene: TRBV6-5
clone size: -
D gene: -
J gene: TRBJ2-7
CDR3 DNA: TGTGCCAGCAGTCCCTCAGGTGTTAACTCCTACGAGCAGTACTTC
CDR3 protein: CASSPSGVNSYEQYF

V gene: TRBV28
clone size: -
D gene: -
J gene: TRBJ2-3
CDR3 DNA: TGTGCCAGCACGGTGAACACAGATACGCAGTATTTT
CDR3 protein: CASTVNTDTQYF

V gene: TRBV5-1
clone size: -
D gene: TRBD2
J gene: TRBJ2-3
CDR3 DNA: TGCGCCAGCAGCCAGACTAGCGGGGGTTCAGATACGCAGTATTTT
CDR3 protein: CASSQTSGGSDTQYF

V gene: TRBV6-4
clone size: -
D gene: -
J gene: TRBJ2-1
CDR3 DNA: TGTGCCAGCAGTGACTCTTTAGCAGGTGAGCAGTTCTTC
CDR3 protein: CASSDSLAGEQFF

V gene: TRBV19
clone size: -
D gene: TRBD1
J gene: TRBJ1-1
CDR3 DNA: TGTGCCAGTAGTCTGGACAGGAAGAACACTGAAGCTTTCTTT
CDR3 protein: CASSLDRKNTEAFF

V gene: TRBV13
clone size: once
D gene: TRBD1
J gene: TRBJ1-2
CDR3 DNA: TGTGCCAGCAGCCATCGGGACAGGATGAATGGCTACACCTTC
CDR3 protein: CASSHRDRMNGYTF

V gene: TRBV4-3
clone size: -
D gene: -
J gene: TRBJ2-3
CDR3 DNA: TGCGCCAGCAGCCAACAGGGAGGAAGCACAGATACGCAGTATTTT
CDR3 protein: CASSQQGGSTDTQYF

V gene: TRBV6-6
clone size: -
D gene: -
J gene: TRBJ1-5
CDR3 DNA: TGTGCCAGCAGTTACACAAACAATCAGCCCCAGCATTTT
CDR3 protein: CASSYTNNQPQHF

V gene: TRBV7-2
clone size: -
D gene: TRBD2
J gene: TRBJ2-1
CDR3 DNA: TGTGCCAGCAGAAGACTAGCGGGAGAAAATGAGCAGTTCTTC
CDR3 protein: CASRRLAGENEQFF

V gene: TRBV6-5
clone size: -
D gene: TRBD1
J gene: TRBJ2-7
CDR3 DNA: TGTGCCAGCAGTCCAAGGACAGGAGTAGTCTACGAGCAGTACTTC
CDR3 protein: CASSPRTGVVYEQYF

V gene: TRBV11-2
clone size: -
D gene: TRBD2
J gene: TRBJ2-5
CDR3 DNA: TGTGCCAGCAGACAAGCGGGAGGAGAGACCCAGTACTTC
CDR3 protein: CASRQAGGETQYF

V gene: TRBV5-1
clone size: -
D gene: -
J gene: TRBJ2-1
CDR3 DNA: TGCGCCACCAAAATCGGGGTGGCGGCCTACAATGAGCAGTTCTTC
CDR3 protein: CATKIGVAAYNEQFF

V gene: TRBV6-5
clone size: -
D gene: -
J gene: TRBJ1-2
CDR3 DNA: TGTGCCAGCACCATCTTAGGGGGGGACTATGGCTACACCTTC
CDR3 protein: CASTILGGDYGYTF

V gene: TRBV2
clone size: medium-sized
D gene: -
J gene: TRBJ1-2
CDR3 DNA: TGTGCCAGCAGTGAAATTGGGTGGCAGAGTGGTGGCTACACCTTC
CDR3 protein: CASSEIGWQSGGYTF

V gene: TRBV10-3
clone size: -
D gene: -
J gene: TRBJ2-5
CDR3 DNA: TGTTCTGCAGGGGGGTGGGAGACCCAGTACTTC
CDR3 protein: CSAGGWETQYF

V gene: TRBV5-5
clone size: few
D gene: TRBD1
J gene: TRBJ2-7
CDR3 DNA: TGTGCCAGCACATATGGGACAGTCTCCTACGAGCAGTACTTC
CDR3 protein: CASTYGTVSYEQYF

V gene: TRBV7-9
clone size: -
D gene: -
J gene: TRBJ2-1
CDR3 DNA: TGTGCCAGCATCAGAAATTCCTACAATGAGCAGTTCTTC
CDR3 protein: CASIRNSYNEQFF

V gene: TRBV7-8
clone size: -
D gene: -
J gene: TRBJ1-5
CDR3 DNA: TGTGCCAGCAGCTTCACTCCGGGACGGATTAGAGAACAGCCCCAGCATTTT
CDR3 protein: CASSFTPGRIREQPQHF

V gene: TRBV11-2
clone size: -
D gene: -
J gene: TRBJ2-2
CDR3 DNA: TGTGCCAGCAGTTTGGACAGTTCGAACACCGGGGAGCTGTTTTTT
CDR3 protein: CASSLDSSNTGELFF

V gene: TRBV9
clone size: -
D gene: TRBD2
J gene: TRBJ2-3
CDR3 DNA: TGTGCCAGCAGCGTAGAACTAGCGGCGGCAGATACGCAGTATTTT
CDR3 protein: CASSVELAAADTQYF

V gene: TRBV4-3
clone size: -
D gene: -
J gene: TRBJ2-2
CDR3 DNA: TGCGCCAGCAGCCCAAGTGGGAACACCGGGGAGCTGTTTTTT
CDR3 protein: CASSPSGNTGELFF

V gene: TRBV19
clone size: few
D gene: TRBD1
J gene: TRBJ1-2
CDR3 DNA: TGTGCCACCACTGAGGGATTGGACAGGGGCTATGGCTACACCTTC
CDR3 protein: CATTEGLDRGYGYTF

V gene: TRBV10-3
clone size: -
D gene: -
J gene: TRBJ1-2
CDR3 DNA: TGTGCCATCTCTCCCCTATCTGACTATGGCTACACCTTC
CDR3 protein: CAISPLSDYGYTF

V gene: TRBV7-9
clone size: -
D gene: -
J gene: TRBJ2-1
CDR3 DNA: TGTGCCAGCAGCGGTTACAATGAGCAGTTCTTC
CDR3 protein: CASSGYNEQFF

V gene: TRBV2
clone size: once
D gene: -
J gene: TRBJ1-1
CDR3 DNA: TGTGCCAGCACCGCAGGAGAAAACACTGAAGCTTTCTTT
CDR3 protein: CASTAGENTEAFF

V gene: TRBV6-1
clone size: once
D gene: -
J gene: TRBJ1-5
CDR3 DNA: TGTGCCAGCAGTGAATCTTATCGGCCCCAGCATTTT
CDR3 protein: CASSESYRPQHF

V gene: TRBV27
clone size: -
D gene: -
J gene: TRBJ2-7
CDR3 DNA: TGTGCCAGCAGTTTTAGCCGCAACAGGGAGGATTCTAGCTCCTACGAGCAGTACTTC
CDR3 protein: CASSFSRNREDSSSYEQYF

V gene: TRBV7-2
clone size: -
D gene: -
J gene: TRBJ2-5
CDR3 DNA: TGTGCCAGCAGCTTATCGACGGGAGATGGGCAAGAGACCCAGTACTTC
CDR3 protein: CASSLSTGDGQETQYF

V gene: TRBV6-5
clone size: -
D gene: TRBD1
J gene: TRBJ2-7
CDR3 DNA: TGTGCCAGCAGTTACTCGGGACAGTCCTACGAGCAGTACTTC
CDR3 protein: CASSYSGQSYEQYF

V gene: TRBV7-6
clone size: -
D gene: TRBD2
J gene: TRBJ2-5
CDR3 DNA: TGTGCCAGCAGCTTGCGGGAGGGACAAGAGACCCAGTACTTC
CDR3 protein: CASSLREGQETQYF

V gene: TRBV2
clone size: few
D gene: -
J gene: TRBJ2-2
CDR3 DNA: TGTGCCAGCAGATGGTTCGCGAACACCGGGGAGCTGTTTTTT
CDR3 protein: CASRWFANTGELFF

V gene: TRBV28
clone size: few
D gene: TRBD2
J gene: TRBJ2-3
CDR3 DNA: TGTGCCAGCAGGAGGGACGCTGGGGCCGGGACTAGCGGGATAAATACGCAGTATTTT
CDR3 protein: CASRRDAGAGTSGINTQYF

V gene: TRBV5-4
clone size: -
D gene: -
J gene: TRBJ2-7
CDR3 DNA: TGTGCCAGCAGCTTGAGTCAGGGCCCCTCCTACGAGCAGTACTTC
CDR3 protein: CASSLSQGPSYEQYF

V gene: TRBV19
clone size: -
D gene: TRBD2
J gene: TRBJ2-3
CDR3 DNA: TGTGCCAGTAGTTATATCGGGACTAGCGGGAGCCTTGCGCAGTATTTT
CDR3 protein: CASSYIGTSGSLAQYF

V gene: TRBV11-2
clone size: -
D gene: TRBD1
J gene: TRBJ1-2
CDR3 DNA: TGTGCCAGCAGCTCACCCGGGACAGCATCTCGAGCTAACTATGGCTACACCTTC
CDR3 protein: CASSSPGTASRANYGYTF

V gene: TRBV5-1
clone size: -
D gene: -
J gene: TRBJ2-1
CDR3 DNA: TGCGCCAGCAGCTTGGTGTCGGACAATGAGCAGTTCTTC
CDR3 protein: CASSLVSDNEQFF

V gene: TRBV9
clone size: -
D gene: TRBD2
J gene: TRBJ2-3
CDR3 DNA: TGTGCCAGCAGCGTATCAGTCGGACTAGCGGGAGGTTCTAGCACAGATACGCAGTATTTT
CDR3 protein: CASSVSVGLAGGSSTDTQYF

V gene: TRBV7-2
clone size: few
D gene: TRBD1
J gene: TRBJ2-7
CDR3 DNA: TGTGCCAGCAGCCCACGACAGGGTGGTTGGCAGTACTTC
CDR3 protein: CASSPRQGGWQYF

V gene: TRBV29-1
clone size: -
D gene: -
J gene: TRBJ2-2
CDR3 DNA: TGCAGCGTCGGGGGCAGCGTCGGCGGGGAGCTGTTTTTT
CDR3 protein: CSVGGSVGGELFF

V gene: TRBV11-2
clone size: -
D gene: -
J gene: TRBJ2-7
CDR3 DNA: TGTGCCAGCAGTCCTTACTACGAGCAGTACTTC
CDR3 protein: CASSPYYEQYF

V gene: TRBV5-1
clone size: -
D gene: TRBD1
J gene: TRBJ1-3
CDR3 DNA: TGCGCCAGCAGCTTACAGGGGGTCCCTGGAAACACCATATATTTT
CDR3 protein: CASSLQGVPGNTIYF

V gene: TRBV5-6
clone size: once
D gene: -
J gene: TRBJ2-7
CDR3 DNA: TGTGCCAGCAGCTTCAGGTATGGGAACGAGCAGTACTTC
CDR3 protein: CASSFRYGNEQYF

V gene: TRBV10-3
clone size: -
D gene: TRBD1
J gene: TRBJ2-7
CDR3 DNA: TGTGCCATCAGCTCCGGGACAGGGAACGAGCAGTACTTC
CDR3 protein: CAISSGTGNEQYF

V gene: TRBV4-3
clone size: -
D gene: -
J gene: TRBJ2-7
CDR3 DNA: TGCGCCAGCAGCCAAGATGTAGCGGAGGGACGGGAGCAGTACTTC
CDR3 protein: CASSQDVAEGREQYF

V gene: TRBV9
clone size: -
D gene: TRBD2
J gene: TRBJ2-7
CDR3 DNA: TGTGCCAGCAGCGCCAGCGGGAGGGTCGACGAGCAGTACTTC
CDR3 protein: CASSASGRVDEQYF

V gene: TRBV7-3
clone size: -
D gene: -
J gene: TRBJ2-7
CDR3 DNA: TGTGCCAGCAAGAGGGACATAGGCTACGAGCAGTACTTC
CDR3 protein: CASKRDIGYEQYF

V gene: TRBV15
clone size: -
D gene: TRBD1
J gene: TRBJ2-7
CDR3 DNA: TGTGCCACCAGCAGAGGGGGACAGGGGAGTTCCTACGAGCAGTACTTC
CDR3 protein: CATSRGGQGSSYEQYF

V gene: TRBV6-6
clone size: -
D gene: -
J gene: TRBJ1-3
CDR3 DNA: TGTGCCAGCAGTCTTTCCGACAGCTCTGGAAGCACCATATATTTT
CDR3 protein: CASSLSDSSGSTIYF

V gene: TRBV10-3
clone size: -
D gene: -
J gene: TRBJ2-3
CDR3 DNA: TGTGCCATCGGGGCAGGGGAAGATACGCAGTATTTT
CDR3 protein: CAIGAGEDTQYF

V gene: TRBV29-1
clone size: -
D gene: -
J gene: TRBJ2-1
CDR3 DNA: TGCAGCGTTGAAAGTGATGGAGGCAATGAGCAGTTCTTC
CDR3 protein: CSVESDGGNEQFF

V gene: TRBV27
clone size: -
D gene: TRBD1
J gene: TRBJ2-5
CDR3 DNA: TGTGCCAGCAGTTCGGGACAGGTTCAAGAGACCCAGTACTTC
CDR3 protein: CASSSGQVQETQYF

V gene: TRBV7-8
clone size: -
D gene: TRBD2
J gene: TRBJ2-3
CDR3 DNA: TGTGCCAGCAGCTTGAGCGGGAGGAACACAGATACGCAGTATTTT
CDR3 protein: CASSLSGRNTDTQYF

V gene: TRBV4-3
clone size: -
D gene: -
J gene: TRBJ2-2
CDR3 DNA: TGCGCCAGCAGCCAAGAACGGGGGCAAGGCGGGGAGCTGTTTTTT
CDR3 protein: CASSQERGQGGELFF

V gene: TRBV5-1
clone size: -
D gene: TRBD1
J gene: TRBJ1-3
CDR3 DNA: TGCGCCAGCAGCTTGGGTCAACAGGGGGCTGGAAACACCATATATTTT
CDR3 protein: CASSLGQQGAGNTIYF

V gene: TRBV5-1
clone size: -
D gene: -
J gene: TRBJ2-2
CDR3 DNA: TGCGCCAGCAGCTTGCAACAGAGGAAAAGGGACACCGGGGAGCTGTTTTTT
CDR3 protein: CASSLQQRKRDTGELFF